One T cell receptor beta chain is described in this entry. Germline CDR1 is MNHNS and CDR2 is SASEGT. V was clipped by 7 bases and J by 6 bases, with 22 bases between them. CDR3 length: 15 amino acids. Some clones are missing from TCRdb's copy, which holds only in-frame ones; the method was immunoSEQ multiplex PCR. Among 70,000 to 90,000 clones listed, 85% to 95% were seen once. This specimen belongs to a study of technical replicates of blood from several donors. The chain combines TRBV6-1 with TRBJ2-7; the D gene is possibly TRBD1 (6 bases). The specimen sequenced was T cells isolated from PBMCs. The TCR sequence derives from a human donor in good health. The CDR3 DNA reads as TGTGCCAGCAATTATCGCCGGGACAAGGAAGGCGAGCAGTACTTC. Its translation: CASNYRRDKEGEQYF.